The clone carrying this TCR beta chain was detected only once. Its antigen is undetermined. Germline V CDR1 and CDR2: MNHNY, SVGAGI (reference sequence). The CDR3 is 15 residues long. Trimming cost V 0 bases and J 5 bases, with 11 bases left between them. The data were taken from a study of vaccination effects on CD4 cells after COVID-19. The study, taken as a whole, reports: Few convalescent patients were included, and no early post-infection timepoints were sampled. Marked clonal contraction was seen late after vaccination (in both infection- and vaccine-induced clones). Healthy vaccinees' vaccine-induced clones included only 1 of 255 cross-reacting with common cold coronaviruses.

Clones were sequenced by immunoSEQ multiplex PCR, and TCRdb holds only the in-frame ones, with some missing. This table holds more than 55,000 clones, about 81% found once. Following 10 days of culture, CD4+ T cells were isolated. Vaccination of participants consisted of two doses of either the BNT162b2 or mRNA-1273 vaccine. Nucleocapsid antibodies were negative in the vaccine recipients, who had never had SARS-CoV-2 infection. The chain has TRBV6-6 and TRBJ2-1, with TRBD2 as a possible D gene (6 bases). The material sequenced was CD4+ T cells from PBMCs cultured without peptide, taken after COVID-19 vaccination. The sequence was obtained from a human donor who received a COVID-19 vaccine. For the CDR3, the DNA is TGTGCCAGCAGTTACTCACCGGGACTGGACAATGAGCAGTTCTTC. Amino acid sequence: CASSYSPGLDNEQFF.